This TCR beta chain originates from a study of blood T cell repertoires in COVID-19. Turning to the study itself: Samples came from the United States, Italy and Spain, spanning acute and convalescent COVID-19. The analysed material was cDNA or gDNA that came from T cells, B-cell-depleted T cells, or PBMCs.

Authors' analysis steps: Reference gene primer amplification yielded estimated nucleated cell counts. Some clones are missing from TCRdb's copy, which holds only in-frame ones; the method was immunoSEQ multiplex PCR. V and J calls and clone size come straight from that table; D and trimming were deduced from the DNA. Found here are about 100,000 clones, approximately 90% of them singletons; the top ten hold 2% to 2.5%. J was trimmed by 2 bases and V by 7 bases; bases with no gene match: 9. This CDR3 spans 15 amino acids. The germline V gene encodes CDR1 SGHRS and CDR2 YFSETQ. Sequenced input: peripheral blood. The sequence was obtained from a man aged 45-65 years with active COVID-19. The chain joins TRBV5-1 to TRBJ2-3; 8 bases are a match to TRBD1. CDR3 nucleotide sequence: TGCGCCAGCGGCCAACAGGGGGGCCCCACAGATACGCAGTATTTT. Translated: CASGQQGGPTDTQYF.